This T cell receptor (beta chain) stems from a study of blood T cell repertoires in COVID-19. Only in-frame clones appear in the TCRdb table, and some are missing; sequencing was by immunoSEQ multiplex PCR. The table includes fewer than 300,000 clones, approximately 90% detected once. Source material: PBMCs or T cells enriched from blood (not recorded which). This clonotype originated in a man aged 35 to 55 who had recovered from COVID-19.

CDR3 sequence (DNA): TGTGCCAGCAGCCTGGGACACCGTAATTCACCCCTCCACTTT. Translating gives CASSLGHRNSPLHF. The chain carries TRBV11-3 and TRBJ1-6, with D possibly TRBD1 on 6 matching bases. Per the germline V gene, CDR1 is SGHNT and CDR2 is YENEEA. The length of the CDR3 is 14 residues. The V and J ends lost 5 bases and 6 bases respectively, with 11 bases between them.